These T cell receptor beta chains were read from a single sample in a study of cytomegalovirus exposure and HLA in healthy donors. The assay was immunoSEQ multiplex PCR, and TCRdb's table has in-frame clones only and misses some. The data contain about 150,000 clones, about two thirds of them seen just once; the ten biggest clones take up less than 5%. Source material: PBMCs. The receptors here all came from a man in his sixties in good health and CMV-seronegative. CDR3s include the opening cysteine and the closing phenylalanine or tryptophan. A D gene is named only where the DNA matches it firmly. Clone size is given for some rows only: seen once, a few or many times, or a class if the clone is expanded.

cdr3_aa cdr3_nt j_call v_call cdr3_length clone_size d_call
CASTRTGAGGYTF TGTGCCAGCACCCGGACAGGGGCCGGTGGCTACACCTTC TRBJ1-2 TRBV28 13 NA TRBD1
CASLRQGWKGRTEAFF TGCGCCAGCTTACGACAGGGCTGGAAGGGGAGGACTGAAGCTTTCTTT TRBJ1-1 TRBV5-1 16 NA TRBD1
CASSHGTSGTYEQFF TGTGCCAGCAGCCACGGGACTAGCGGGACCTATGAGCAGTTCTTC TRBJ2-1 TRBV5-4 15 once TRBD2
CATSRDGGADTQYF TGTGCCACCAGCAGAGATGGGGGGGCGGATACGCAGTATTTT TRBJ2-3 TRBV15 14 few NA
CASSLLVTGTDTQYF TGTGCCAGCAGTTTATTAGTTACTGGCACAGATACGCAGTATTTT TRBJ2-3 TRBV27 15 NA NA
CSSSLLVAETQYF TGTTCCAGCAGCTTATTAGTAGCAGAGACCCAGTACTTC TRBJ2-5 TRBV7-9 13 NA NA
CASSGQGAIDGELFF TGTGCCAGCAGTGGGCAGGGGGCGATTGACGGGGAGCTGTTTTTT TRBJ2-2 TRBV28 15 NA TRBD1
CASSPGLPSSGNTIYF TGTGCCAGCAGCCCAGGGCTCCCGAGCTCTGGAAACACCATATATTTT TRBJ1-3 TRBV7-8 16 NA NA
CASSFRDYFSDTQYF TGTGCCAGCAGCTTCCGGGACTATTTTTCAGATACGCAGTATTTT TRBJ2-3 TRBV5-6 15 NA TRBD2
CASSFGTSSYEQYF TGTGCCAGCAGCTTTGGGACAAGCTCCTACGAGCAGTACTTC TRBJ2-7 TRBV9 14 few NA
CASYRAPSYEQYF TGCGCCAGCTACAGGGCTCCCTCCTACGAGCAGTACTTC TRBJ2-7 TRBV10-1 13 NA NA
CASTSGGVRNTIYF TGTGCCAGCACTTCAGGGGGCGTTAGGAACACCATATATTTT TRBJ1-3 TRBV25-1 14 NA TRBD1
CASSYPRIREEDTQYF TGTGCCAGCAGTTACCCGCGAATTAGGGAGGAAGATACGCAGTATTTT TRBJ2-3 TRBV6-7 16 few NA
CASSFTGSTNEKLFF TGCGCCAGCAGCTTTACAGGGTCAACTAATGAAAAACTGTTTTTT TRBJ1-4 TRBV5-1 15 few NA
CASSDTGDSPLHF TGTGCCAGCAGCGATACAGGGGATTCACCCCTCCACTTT TRBJ1-6 TRBV7-3 13 few TRBD1
CASSARTEQFF TGTGCCAGCAGCGCCAGGACAGAGCAGTTCTTC TRBJ2-1 TRBV5-6 11 NA NA
CASAGTGAQYGYTF TGTGCCAGTGCCGGGACAGGCGCCCAATATGGCTACACCTTC TRBJ1-2 TRBV19 14 NA TRBD1
CASSARQDTEAFF TGTGCCAGCAGCGCCCGACAGGACACTGAAGCTTTCTTT TRBJ1-1 TRBV14 13 NA NA
CASSLRTSGGLTDTQYF TGTGCCAGCAGCTTGAGGACTAGCGGGGGCCTCACAGATACGCAGTATTTT TRBJ2-3 TRBV9 17 NA TRBD2
CASSFERGVNNEQFF TGTGCCAGCAGCTTCGAGCGGGGGGTAAACAATGAGCAGTTCTTC TRBJ2-1 TRBV7-3 15 NA TRBD2
CASSYTTGVGIEAFF TGCGCCAGCAGCTACACGACAGGGGTCGGGATTGAAGCTTTCTTT TRBJ1-1 TRBV5-1 15 NA TRBD1
CASSPPFGGPYEQYF TGCGCCAGCAGCCCCCCTTTCGGGGGGCCCTACGAGCAGTACTTC TRBJ2-7 TRBV4-3 15 NA NA